These T cell receptor beta chains were read from a single sample in a study of blood T cells in healthy people across ages. TCRdb reprocessed the 5' RACE reads with MiXCR, giving one entry per CDR3 protein. Of over 300,000 distinct CDR3 sequences in the sample, roughly half were seen once. Specimen: blood. These receptors were collected from a man aged 55 to 70 in good health. The conserved cysteine and the conserved F or W are not part of the CDR3 here. D genes are given only for firm matches.

CDR3aa,v_gene,len,d_gene
ASRVAGTGELF,TRBV7-2,11,-
ASSLEHPNAEAF,TRBV28,12,-
ASSLGAGMVLVNEQF,TRBV5-5,15,-
SARDQGLATDTQY,TRBV20-1,13,-
ASRTGWIGEQF,TRBV28,11,TRBD1
SARTGASTGGYT,TRBV20-1,12,TRBD1
ASSVDTTGSEQY,TRBV6-1,12,-
AISTGQEHTGGEQF,TRBV10-3,14,TRBD1
ASSPTKLGQGAKEPY,TRBV7-9,15,TRBD1
ASSRANQETQY,TRBV7-9,11,-
ASSSYRRTTFYGYT,TRBV28,14,-
ASRPGLVYNEQF,TRBV27,12,TRBD2
ASSPEGIRSGTDTQY,TRBV28,15,-
ASTSGGSSYNEQF,TRBV10-1,13,TRBD2
ASSPTGGLNEKLF,TRBV18,13,-
ASMGRGYNEQF,TRBV3-1,11,-
ASPRGGNTGELF,TRBV6-4,12,TRBD2
SANTIAGGPGEQY,TRBV20-1,13,TRBD2
ASSVGHRNEQY,TRBV28,11,-
ASSLVGWGGNTDTQY,TRBV7-8,15,-
ASTSGPRDFSYEQY,TRBV6-2/TRBV6-3,14,-
ASSRPGTRYGYT,TRBV28,12,-
ASSLGQASTDTQY,TRBV5-1,13,-
ASSEGGVKLF,TRBV12-3/TRBV12-4,10,-
SARDRRRLANYEQY,TRBV20-1,14,-
SSHTGDTQY,TRBV29-1,9,-
SAIRTGGVEKLF,TRBV20-1,12,TRBD1
ASSEDRGLLNSPLH,TRBV6-1,14,TRBD1
ASSLDAGRTYEQY,TRBV7-9,13,-
SAGGRAAYEQY,TRBV20-1,11,-
SVLDRGLYSDSSTDTQY,TRBV29-1,17,TRBD1
ASSLARPGTGELF,TRBV7-7,13,-
ASSLSQGGRIYEQY,TRBV27,14,-
ASSLMGDTEAF,TRBV7-2,11,-
SAKGGGGTVYNEQF,TRBV29-1,14,-
ASSQGDRGGYT,TRBV4-3,11,TRBD1
ASSQSRPRSDEQF,TRBV14,13,-
ASSRLAGGPLGENEQF,TRBV4-2,16,TRBD2
ASRFDLSQF,TRBV2,9,-
SARSLAGLSSYNEQY,TRBV20-1,15,TRBD2
ASSPGSDEKLF,TRBV28,11,-
ASRPLAGGFGEQF,TRBV4-2,13,TRBD2
ASSRQGGDTQY,TRBV10-1,11,-
ASSPGRMYQETQY,TRBV28,13,-
ASSLLVNTGELF,TRBV12-3/TRBV12-4,12,-
ASIGSASSYEQY,TRBV2,12,-